This T cell receptor (beta chain) is from a study of shared clonotypes between healthy human individuals. General study points: Sampling involved blood alone; tissue repertoires likely differ.

Regarding this clone: The antigen remains unidentified.

Replicate PCRs run on sorted subsets employed approximately 180 ng DNA, 25,000 to 35,000 T cell genomes. Data came from immunoSEQ multiplex PCR; TCRdb stores just in-frame clones and leaves some out. The sample consists of about 2 million clones, roughly 94% of them appearing once. V lost 2 bases and J 3 bases, leaving 11 bases between the germline ends. CDR3 size: 15 residues. Per the germline V gene, CDR1 is MNHEY and CDR2 is SVGAGI. The chain recombines TRBV6-5 with TRBJ2-4; tentatively, D is TRBD1 (5 bases). Source material: naive CD4+ T cells sorted from blood. Specified subset: CD45RA+ positively selected. The receptor comes from a man aged 18 to 30 in good health. The chain's CDR3 is CASSYGQGYKNIQYF. CDR3 sequence (DNA): TGTGCCAGCAGTTACGGGCAGGGATACAAAAACATTCAGTACTTC.